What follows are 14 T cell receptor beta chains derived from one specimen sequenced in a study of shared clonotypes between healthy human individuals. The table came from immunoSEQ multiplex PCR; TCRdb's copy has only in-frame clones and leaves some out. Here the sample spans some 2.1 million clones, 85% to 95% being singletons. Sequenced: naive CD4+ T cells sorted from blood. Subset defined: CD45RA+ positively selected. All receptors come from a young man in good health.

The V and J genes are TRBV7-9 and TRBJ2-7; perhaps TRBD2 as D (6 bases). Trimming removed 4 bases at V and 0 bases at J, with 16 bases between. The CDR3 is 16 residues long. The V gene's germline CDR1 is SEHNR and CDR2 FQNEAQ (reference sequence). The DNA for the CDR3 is TGTGCCAGCAGCTCGCGGGGAGAGTGGGACTCCTACGAGCAGTACTTC. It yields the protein CASSSRGEWDSYEQYF.

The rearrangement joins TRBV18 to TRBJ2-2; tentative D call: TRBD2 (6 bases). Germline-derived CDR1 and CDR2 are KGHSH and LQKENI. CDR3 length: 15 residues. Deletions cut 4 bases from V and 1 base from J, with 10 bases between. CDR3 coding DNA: TGTGCCAGCTCACAGCGGGCCGGGAACACCGGGGAGCTGTTTTTT. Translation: CASSQRAGNTGELFF.

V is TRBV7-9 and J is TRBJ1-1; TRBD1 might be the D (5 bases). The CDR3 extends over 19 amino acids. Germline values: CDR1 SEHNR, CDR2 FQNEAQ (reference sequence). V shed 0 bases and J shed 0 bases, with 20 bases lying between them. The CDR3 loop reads CASSLALRQRGLMNTEAFF. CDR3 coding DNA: TGTGCCAGCAGCTTAGCGCTTAGGCAGAGGGGCTTAATGAACACTGAAGCTTTCTTT. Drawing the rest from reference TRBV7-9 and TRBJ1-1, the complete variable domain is DTGVSQNPRHKITKRGQNVTFRCDPISEHNRLYWYRQTLGQGPEFLTYFQNEAQLEKSRLLSDRFSAERPKGSFSTLEIQRTEQGDSAMYLCASSLALRQRGLMNTEAFFGQGTRLTVV.

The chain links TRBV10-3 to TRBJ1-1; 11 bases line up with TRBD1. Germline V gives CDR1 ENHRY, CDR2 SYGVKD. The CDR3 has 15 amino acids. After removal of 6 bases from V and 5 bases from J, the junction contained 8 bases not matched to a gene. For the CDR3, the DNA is TGTGCCATCAGGGATGGACAGGGGGCGGGAACTGAAGCTTTCTTT. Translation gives CAIRDGQGAGTEAFF.

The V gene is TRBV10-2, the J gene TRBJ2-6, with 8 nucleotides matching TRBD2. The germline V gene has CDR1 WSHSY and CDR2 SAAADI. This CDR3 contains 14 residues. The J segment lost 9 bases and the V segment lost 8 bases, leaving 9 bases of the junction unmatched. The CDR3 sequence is CASGDGGVGNVLTF. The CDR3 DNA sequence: TGCGCCAGCGGGGACGGGGGGGTAGGCAACGTCCTGACTTTC.

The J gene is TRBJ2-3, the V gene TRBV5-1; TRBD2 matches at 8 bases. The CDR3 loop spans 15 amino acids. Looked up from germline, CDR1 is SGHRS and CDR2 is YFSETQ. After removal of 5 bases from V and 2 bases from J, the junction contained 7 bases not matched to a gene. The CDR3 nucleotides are TGCGCCAGCAGTCGGGGGGGCCGAGACACAGATACGCAGTATTTT. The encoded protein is CASSRGGRDTDTQYF.

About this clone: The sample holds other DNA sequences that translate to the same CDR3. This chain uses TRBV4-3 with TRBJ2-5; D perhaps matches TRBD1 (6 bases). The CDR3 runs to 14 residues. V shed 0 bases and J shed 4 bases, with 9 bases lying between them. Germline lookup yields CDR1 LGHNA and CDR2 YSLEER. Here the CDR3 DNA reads TGCGCCAGCAGCCAAGACAGGGGCGGAGAGACCCAGTACTTC. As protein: CASSQDRGGETQYF.

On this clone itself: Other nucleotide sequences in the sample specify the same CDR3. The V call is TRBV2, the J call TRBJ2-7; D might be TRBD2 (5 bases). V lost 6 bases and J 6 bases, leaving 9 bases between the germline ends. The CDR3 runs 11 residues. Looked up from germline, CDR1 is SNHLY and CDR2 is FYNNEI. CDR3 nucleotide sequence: TGTGCCAGCAGAGGAGGCCTCGAGCAGTACTTC. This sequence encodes CASRGGLEQYF.

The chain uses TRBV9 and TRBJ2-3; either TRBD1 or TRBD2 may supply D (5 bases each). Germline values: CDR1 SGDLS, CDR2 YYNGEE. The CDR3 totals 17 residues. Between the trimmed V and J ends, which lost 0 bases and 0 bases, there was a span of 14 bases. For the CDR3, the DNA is TGTGCCAGCAGCGTAGGTTTGGGTCGGGGCAGCACAGATACGCAGTATTTT. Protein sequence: CASSVGLGRGSTDTQYF.

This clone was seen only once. This CDR3 is CASSYTKGQDGYTF. DNA of the CDR3: TGTGCCAGCAGTTACACGAAGGGGCAGGATGGCTACACCTTC. V and J are TRBV6-6 and TRBJ1-2; D is possibly TRBD1 (5 bases). V was trimmed by 2 bases and J by 6 bases, leaving 13 bases between them. CDR3 length: 14 residues. CDR1 MNHNY and CDR2 SVGAGI come from the germline V gene (reference sequence).

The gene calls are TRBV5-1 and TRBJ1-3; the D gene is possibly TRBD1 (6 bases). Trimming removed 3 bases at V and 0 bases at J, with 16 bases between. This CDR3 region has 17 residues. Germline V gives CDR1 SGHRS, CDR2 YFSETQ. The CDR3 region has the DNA TGCGCCAGCAGCTCGGTGGCCTCGACAGGCTCTGGAAACACCATATATTTT. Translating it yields CASSSVASTGSGNTIYF.

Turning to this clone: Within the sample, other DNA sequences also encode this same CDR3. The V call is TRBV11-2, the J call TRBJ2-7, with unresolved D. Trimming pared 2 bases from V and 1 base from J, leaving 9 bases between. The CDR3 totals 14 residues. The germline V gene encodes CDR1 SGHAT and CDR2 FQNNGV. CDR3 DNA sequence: TGTGCCAGCAGCTTATCCCGGAGTTCCTACGAGCAGTACTTC. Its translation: CASSLSRSSYEQYF.

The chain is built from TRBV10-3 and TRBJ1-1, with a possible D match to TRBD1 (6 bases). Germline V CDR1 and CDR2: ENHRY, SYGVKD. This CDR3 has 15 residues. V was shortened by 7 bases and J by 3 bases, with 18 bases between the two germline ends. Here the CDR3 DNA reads TGTGCCATCACTCAGATGACAGGTAGGGACACTGAAGCTTTCTTT. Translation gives CAITQMTGRDTEAFF.

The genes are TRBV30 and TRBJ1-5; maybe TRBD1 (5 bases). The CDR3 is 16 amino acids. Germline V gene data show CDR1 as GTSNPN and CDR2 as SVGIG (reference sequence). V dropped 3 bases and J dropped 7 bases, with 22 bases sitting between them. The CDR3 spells CAWSPGSPGNWQPQHF. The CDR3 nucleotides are TGTGCCTGGAGCCCAGGTTCACCAGGGAATTGGCAGCCCCAGCATTTT.